This T cell receptor (beta chain) was obtained from a study of STAT3 mutations in large granular lymphocyte leukemia. Produced via immunoSEQ multiplex PCR; TCRdb's table is partial and in-frame only. The data contain 15,000 to 20,000 clones, around 92% of them seen just once; the ten biggest clones take up about 45%. This clone was seen a few times. Its specificity is not known. General study points: In T-cell large granular lymphocyte leukemia, about half of patients showed multiple immunodominant subclonotypes. Variable sampling intervals and differing treatment regimens complicated linking therapy response to TCR clonal burden changes. In several patients, dominant TCR clone burden exceeded STAT3 mutant burden, suggesting STAT3 mutation arose secondarily.

Per the germline V gene, CDR1 is KGHSH and CDR2 is LQKENI. The CDR3 covers 15 residues. V was clipped by 2 bases and J by 0 bases, with 11 bases between them. Sequencing was done on a sample of peripheral blood mononuclear cells. The V call is TRBV18, the J call TRBJ2-7; D is unresolved. This clonotype was obtained from a man in his 60s with T-cell large granular lymphocyte leukemia. Some clones in this sample may be carry-over from other donors' samples. This CDR3 is CASSPMRESSYEQYF. The CDR3 DNA reads as TGTGCCAGCTCACCAATGCGAGAAAGCTCCTACGAGCAGTACTTC.